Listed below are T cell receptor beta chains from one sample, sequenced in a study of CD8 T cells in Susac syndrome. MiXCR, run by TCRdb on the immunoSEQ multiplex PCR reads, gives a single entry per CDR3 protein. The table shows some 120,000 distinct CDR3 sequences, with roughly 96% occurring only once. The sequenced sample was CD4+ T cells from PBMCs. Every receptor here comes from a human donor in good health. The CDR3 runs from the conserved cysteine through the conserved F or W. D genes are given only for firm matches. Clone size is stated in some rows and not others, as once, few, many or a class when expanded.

TGTGCCAGCAGTTCCTTCGGGCCCCAGCATTTT | CASSSFGPQHF | . | . | TRBJ1-5 | TRBV12-3/TRBV12-4
TGCAGTGCTAGAGCTGAAGCGGGGGCATACAATGAGCAGTTCTTC | CSARAEAGAYNEQFF | TRBD2 | . | TRBJ2-1 | TRBV20-1
TGTGCCAGCAGTGCCGGGACTAGCGGGGTCTACGAGCAGTACTTC | CASSAGTSGVYEQYF | TRBD2 | . | TRBJ2-7 | TRBV2
TGCAGTGCTCGCAGTGGGGGTCCCACCGGGGAGCTGTTTTTT | CSARSGGPTGELFF | . | . | TRBJ2-2 | TRBV20-1
TGTGCCAGCAGTAAACTAGCGGGTTACGGCGGGCAGTACTTC | CASSKLAGYGGQYF | TRBD2 | . | TRBJ2-7 | TRBV28
TGTGCCAGCAGCTTAACAGGGGGCCCAGATACGCAGTATTTT | CASSLTGGPDTQYF | TRBD1 | . | TRBJ2-3 | TRBV7-6
TGTGCCAGCAGCTTAGGGACCACGGGGGAGACCCAGTACTTC | CASSLGTTGETQYF | . | . | TRBJ2-5 | TRBV7-2
TGTGCCACCAGCCCCGGGACTAGCGGCTCCTACGAGCAGTACTTC | CATSPGTSGSYEQYF | TRBD2 | . | TRBJ2-7 | TRBV24-1
TGTGCCAGCAGTTGGGGCGGAGTGCGGTACAATGAGCAGTTCTTC | CASSWGGVRYNEQFF | . | . | TRBJ2-1 | TRBV6-2/TRBV6-3
TGCAGTGCTAGTAGGTCAACAGGGGGCAAGCGGCAGCCCCAGCATTTT | CSASRSTGGKRQPQHF | TRBD1 | . | TRBJ1-5 | TRBV20-1
TGTGCCAGCAGAGAGTCCGGGGCTAGGACTGAAGCTTTCTTT | CASRESGARTEAFF | . | once | TRBJ1-1 | TRBV27
TGTGCCAGCACTCCCTTGGGGGGGGCACGAAACACCATATATTTT | CASTPLGGARNTIYF | . | . | TRBJ1-3 | TRBV28
TGCGCCAGCAGCCCAGACAGGGCCATGGACGAGCAGTACTTC | CASSPDRAMDEQYF | TRBD1 | . | TRBJ2-7 | TRBV5-1
TGTGCCAGCAGTTCCGGACAGGGGGTCCCCGGGGAGCTGTTTTTT | CASSSGQGVPGELFF | TRBD1 | . | TRBJ2-2 | TRBV28
TGTGCCAGCAGGGGGAGCGGGATCGAGCAGTTCTTC | CASRGSGIEQFF | TRBD2 | . | TRBJ2-1 | TRBV7-9
TGTGCCAGCAGCTTGAAATCGAACACCGGGGAGCTGTTTTTT | CASSLKSNTGELFF | . | . | TRBJ2-2 | TRBV5-6
TGCAGCGTTTCCCCAACCGGGACTAGCGGGAGGGCCACTGAGCAGTTCTTC | CSVSPTGTSGRATEQFF | TRBD2 | . | TRBJ2-1 | TRBV29-1
TGTGCCTGGAGTGTAGAACGGGGGGCCCCTGAAGCTTTCTTT | CAWSVERGAPEAFF | . | . | TRBJ1-1 | TRBV30
TGTGCCAGCAGCCAAGAAAGGGGGCGCCCGGCCGGGGAGCTGTTTTTT | CASSQERGRPAGELFF | TRBD1 | . | TRBJ2-2 | TRBV3-1
TGTGCCAGCAGCTCACTCGAACTGAACACTGAAGCTTTCTTT | CASSSLELNTEAFF | . | . | TRBJ1-1 | TRBV27
TGCAGTGCTAGAGATGTAGAAACGCAGTATTTT | CSARDVETQYF | . | . | TRBJ2-3 | TRBV20-1
TGTGCCAGCAGTTTAGCGGCAGGGGTCTCCTACGAGCAGTACTTC | CASSLAAGVSYEQYF | . | . | TRBJ2-7 | TRBV12-3/TRBV12-4
TGTGCCAGCAGCCCTGGAGCTTTCTTT | CASSPGAFF | . | once | TRBJ1-1 | TRBV7-9
TGCAGCGTTCATGGGACAGGGGCCTCTGGGGCCAACGTCCTGACTTTC | CSVHGTGASGANVLTF | TRBD1 | . | TRBJ2-6 | TRBV29-1
TGCAGCGTTGAGGCATCATACAGCCTCCAAGAGACCCAGTACTTC | CSVEASYSLQETQYF | . | . | TRBJ2-5 | TRBV29-1
TGTGCCAGCAGTTCCGGACCCGGCGGGGAGACCCAGTACTTC | CASSSGPGGETQYF | . | . | TRBJ2-5 | TRBV28
TGTGCCAGCAGCTTAAGTGGGACTAGCGGAGACTACGAGCAGTACTTC | CASSLSGTSGDYEQYF | TRBD2 | . | TRBJ2-7 | TRBV7-2
TGTGCCAGCAGCCCCTCCCCCGGGACAGGACAAGAGACCCAGTACTTC | CASSPSPGTGQETQYF | TRBD1 | . | TRBJ2-5 | TRBV3-1
TGCAGCGTTGTGGTATACTCTGGGGCCAACGTCCTGACTTTC | CSVVVYSGANVLTF | . | . | TRBJ2-6 | TRBV29-1
TGCGCCAGCAGCGCCCGACAGGTATCCGGGGAGCTGTTTTTT | CASSARQVSGELFF | . | . | TRBJ2-2 | TRBV5-1
TGTGCCAGCATCGAGAGGGGGCTGAACACTGAAGCTTTCTTT | CASIERGLNTEAFF | TRBD1 | . | TRBJ1-1 | TRBV12-3/TRBV12-4
TGTGCCAGCAGTTTAACCGAAAGGGAAAAACTGTTTTTT | CASSLTEREKLFF | . | . | TRBJ1-4 | TRBV27
TGTGCCTGGGGTAGGCTGAACACTGAAGCTTTCTTT | CAWGRLNTEAFF | . | . | TRBJ1-1 | TRBV30
TGTGCCAGCAGCTTGAGGGCTAGCGGGATCTCCTACGAGCAGTACTTC | CASSLRASGISYEQYF | TRBD2 | . | TRBJ2-7 | TRBV5-4
TGTGCCAGCAGCTTATCTAGCGGGAGCTACGAGCAGTACTTC | CASSLSSGSYEQYF | TRBD2 | once | TRBJ2-7 | TRBV3-1
TGTGCCAGCAGTTGGGGAGTTCAGCCCCAGCATTTT | CASSWGVQPQHF | . | . | TRBJ1-5 | TRBV28